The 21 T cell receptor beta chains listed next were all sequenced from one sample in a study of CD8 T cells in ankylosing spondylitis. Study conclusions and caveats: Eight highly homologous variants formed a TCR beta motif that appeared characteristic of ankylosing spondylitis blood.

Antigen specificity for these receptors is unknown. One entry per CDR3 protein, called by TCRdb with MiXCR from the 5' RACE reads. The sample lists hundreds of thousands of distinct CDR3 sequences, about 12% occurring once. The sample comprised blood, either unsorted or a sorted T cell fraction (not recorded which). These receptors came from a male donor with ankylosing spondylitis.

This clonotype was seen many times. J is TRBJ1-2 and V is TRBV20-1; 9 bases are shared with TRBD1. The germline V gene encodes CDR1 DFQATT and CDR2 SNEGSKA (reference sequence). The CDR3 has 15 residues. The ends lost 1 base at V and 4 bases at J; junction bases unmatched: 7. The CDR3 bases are TGCAGTGCTAGAGGACCGGGACAGGGAGGCTATGGCTACACCTTC. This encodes CSARGPGQGGYGYTF.

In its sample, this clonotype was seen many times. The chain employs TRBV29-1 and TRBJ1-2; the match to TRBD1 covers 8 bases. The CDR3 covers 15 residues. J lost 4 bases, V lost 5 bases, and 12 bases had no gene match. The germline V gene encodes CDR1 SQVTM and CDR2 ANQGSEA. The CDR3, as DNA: TGCAGCGTTCCATCGCGGGACAGGAGTATCTATGGCTACACCTTC. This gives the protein CSVPSRDRSIYGYTF.

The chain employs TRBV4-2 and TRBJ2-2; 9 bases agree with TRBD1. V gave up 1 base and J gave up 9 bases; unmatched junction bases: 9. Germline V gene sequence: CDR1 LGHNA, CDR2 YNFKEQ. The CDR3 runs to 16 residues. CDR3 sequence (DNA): TGTGCCAGCAGCCAAGGAACAGGGGGCGCGGGTCGGGAGCTGTTTTTT. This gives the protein CASSQGTGGAGRELFF.

The CDR3 DNA is TGCGCCAGCAGCCAAGCTTCCAAGAGCTCCTACGAGCAGTACTTC. Translation gives CASSQASKSSYEQYF. The V and J genes are TRBV4-3 and TRBJ2-7; no clear D gene. Germline V gene lookup returns CDR1 LGHNA and CDR2 YSLEER. The CDR3 is made up of 15 amino acids. The V gene lost 1 base and the J gene lost 0 bases, with 10 bases spanning the gap.

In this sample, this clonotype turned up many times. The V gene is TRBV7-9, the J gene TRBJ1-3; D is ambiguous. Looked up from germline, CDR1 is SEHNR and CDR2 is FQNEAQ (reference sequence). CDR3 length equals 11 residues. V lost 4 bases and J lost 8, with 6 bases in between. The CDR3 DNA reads TGTGCCAGCAGCTCCTACGACACCATATATTTT. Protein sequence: CASSSYDTIYF. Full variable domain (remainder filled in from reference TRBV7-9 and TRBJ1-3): DTGVSQNPRHKITKRGQNVTFRCDPISEHNRLYWYRQTLGQGPEFLTYFQNEAQLEKSRLLSDRFSAERPKGSFSTLEIQRTEQGDSAMYLCASSSYDTIYFGEGSWLTVV.

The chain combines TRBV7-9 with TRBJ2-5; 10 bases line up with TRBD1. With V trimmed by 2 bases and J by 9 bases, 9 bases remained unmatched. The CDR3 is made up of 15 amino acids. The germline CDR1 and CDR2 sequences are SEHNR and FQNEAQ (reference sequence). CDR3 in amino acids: CASSLRGGTGDPQYF. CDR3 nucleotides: TGTGCCAGCAGCTTAAGAGGGGGGACAGGGGATCCCCAGTACTTC.

The CDR3 coding sequence is TGCAGTGCTAGAGATAGGCGCGGGGGGGGCACAGATACGCAGTATTTT. This translates into CSARDRRGGGTDTQYF. V usage is TRBV20-1 and J usage is TRBJ2-3; 9 nucleotides match TRBD2. The CDR3 has 16 residues. The germline V gene has CDR1 DFQATT and CDR2 SNEGSKA (reference sequence). V shed 0 bases and J 1 base; nucleotides not matched to a gene: 5.

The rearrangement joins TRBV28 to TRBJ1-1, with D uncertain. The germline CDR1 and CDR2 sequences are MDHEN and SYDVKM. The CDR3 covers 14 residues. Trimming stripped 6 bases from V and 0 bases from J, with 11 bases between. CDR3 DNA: TGTGCCAGCAGCCCCGAGAGAATGAACACTGAAGCTTTCTTT. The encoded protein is CASSPERMNTEAFF.

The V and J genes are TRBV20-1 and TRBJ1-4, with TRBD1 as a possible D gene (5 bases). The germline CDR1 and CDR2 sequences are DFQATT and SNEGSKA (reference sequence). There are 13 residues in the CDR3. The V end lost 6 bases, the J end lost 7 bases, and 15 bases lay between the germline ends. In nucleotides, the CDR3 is TGCAGTGCCCCTAAGGTTGGGGGTGAAAAACTGTTTTTT. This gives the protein CSAPKVGGEKLFF.

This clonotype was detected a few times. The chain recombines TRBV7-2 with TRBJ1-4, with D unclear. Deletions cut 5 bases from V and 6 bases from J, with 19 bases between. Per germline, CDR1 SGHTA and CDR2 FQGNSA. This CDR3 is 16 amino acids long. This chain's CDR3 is CASSPRMASGDEKLFF. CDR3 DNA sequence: TGTGCCAGCAGCCCACGCATGGCCTCGGGCGATGAAAAACTGTTTTTT.

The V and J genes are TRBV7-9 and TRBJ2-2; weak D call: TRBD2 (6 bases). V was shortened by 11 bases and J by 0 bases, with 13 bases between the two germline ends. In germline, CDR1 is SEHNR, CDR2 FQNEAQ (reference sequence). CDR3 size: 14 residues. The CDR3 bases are TGTGCCCGGGAGCAACCCTCGAACACCGGGGAGCTGTTTTTT. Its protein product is CAREQPSNTGELFF.

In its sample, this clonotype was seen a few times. The CDR3 loop reads CASSPPLVGNYGYTF. CDR3 in DNA: TGCGCCAGCAGCCCGCCGTTAGTCGGCAACTATGGCTACACCTTC. The rearrangement joins TRBV5-1 to TRBJ1-2; D is undetermined. V lost 4 bases, J lost 2 bases, and 15 bases lay in between. This CDR3 has 15 amino acids. Germline-derived CDR1 and CDR2 are SGHRS and YFSETQ.

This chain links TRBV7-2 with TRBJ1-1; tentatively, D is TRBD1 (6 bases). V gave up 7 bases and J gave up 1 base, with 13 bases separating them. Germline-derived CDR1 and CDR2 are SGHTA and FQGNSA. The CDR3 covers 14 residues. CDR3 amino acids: CASKLRGANTEAFF. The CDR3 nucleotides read TGTGCCAGCAAACTCCGGGGGGCGAACACTGAAGCTTTCTTT. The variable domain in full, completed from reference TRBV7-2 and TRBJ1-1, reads GAGVSQSPSNKVTEKGKDVELRCDPISGHTALYWYRQSLGQGLEFLIYFQGNSAPDKSGLPSDRFSAERTGGSVSTLTIQRTQQEDSAVYLCASKLRGANTEAFFGQGTRLTVV.

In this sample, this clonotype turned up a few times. Here the CDR3 DNA reads TGTGCCAGCAGCTTAGAAGGTCTGGGATATAGCAATCAGCCCCAGCATTTT. Its translation is CASSLEGLGYSNQPQHF. The chain links TRBV11-2 to TRBJ1-5; D remains ambiguous. This CDR3 region has 17 residues. Trimming shortened V by 0 bases and J by 0 bases, and 12 bases separated the two germline ends. From germline, CDR1 is SGHAT and CDR2 FQNNGV.

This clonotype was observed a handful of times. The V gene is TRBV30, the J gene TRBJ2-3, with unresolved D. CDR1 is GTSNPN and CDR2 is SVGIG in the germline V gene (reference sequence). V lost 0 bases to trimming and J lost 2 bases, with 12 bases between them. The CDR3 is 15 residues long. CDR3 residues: CAWSVGYQDTDTQYF. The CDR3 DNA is TGTGCCTGGAGTGTAGGGTACCAGGACACAGATACGCAGTATTTT. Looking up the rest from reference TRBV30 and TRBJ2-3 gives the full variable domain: SQTIHQWPATLVQPVGSPLSLECTVEGTSNPNLYWYRQAAGRGLQLLFYSVGIGQISSEVPQNLSASRPQDRQFILSSKKLLLSDSGFYLCAWSVGYQDTDTQYFGPGTRLTVL.

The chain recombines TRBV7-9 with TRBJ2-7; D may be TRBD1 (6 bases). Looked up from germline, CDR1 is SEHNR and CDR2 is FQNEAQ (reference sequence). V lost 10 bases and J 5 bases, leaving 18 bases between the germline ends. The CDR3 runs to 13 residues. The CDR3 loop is CAIIGGEADEQYF. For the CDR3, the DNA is TGTGCCATCATAGGGGGAGAGGCCGACGAGCAGTACTTC. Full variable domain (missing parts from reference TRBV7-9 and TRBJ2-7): DTGVSQNPRHKITKRGQNVTFRCDPISEHNRLYWYRQTLGQGPEFLTYFQNEAQLEKSRLLSDRFSAERPKGSFSTLEIQRTEQGDSAMYLCAIIGGEADEQYFGPGTRLTVT.

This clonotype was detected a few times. This chain's CDR3 is CASSYIGGETQYF. In DNA, the CDR3 is TGTGCCAGCAGTTACATCGGTGGGGAGACCCAGTACTTC. The chain couples TRBV6-2 or TRBV6-3 to TRBJ2-5; no clear D gene. Germline V lookup: CDR1 MNHEY, CDR2 SVGEGT. CDR3 length equals 13 residues. V was pared by 2 bases and J by 5 bases, with 9 bases between.

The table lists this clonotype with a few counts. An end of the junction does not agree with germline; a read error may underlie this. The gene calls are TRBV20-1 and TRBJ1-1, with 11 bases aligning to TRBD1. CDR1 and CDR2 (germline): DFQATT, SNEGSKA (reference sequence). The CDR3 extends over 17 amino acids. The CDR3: CSARAGTGGYRNTEAFF. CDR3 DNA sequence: TGCAGTGCAAGAGCGGGGACAGGGGGTTATCGGAACACTGAAGCTTTCTTT.

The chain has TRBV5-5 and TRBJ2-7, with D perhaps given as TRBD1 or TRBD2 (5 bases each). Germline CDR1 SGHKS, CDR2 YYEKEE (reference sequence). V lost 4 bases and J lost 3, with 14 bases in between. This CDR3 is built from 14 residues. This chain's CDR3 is CASSLGPSHYEQYF. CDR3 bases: TGTGCCAGCAGCCTGGGACCCTCACACTACGAGCAGTACTTC.

The CDR3 region is CASSPGSGSGSIQYF. Written as DNA, the CDR3 is TGTGCCAGCAGCCCCGGGAGCGGGAGTGGGAGCATTCAGTACTTC. The rearrangement links TRBV7-2 to TRBJ2-4; 8 bases are a match to TRBD2. The CDR3 runs to 15 residues. Trimming took 5 bases from V and 9 from J; bases not matched to a gene: 12. Germline assignment: CDR1 SGHTA and CDR2 FQGNSA.

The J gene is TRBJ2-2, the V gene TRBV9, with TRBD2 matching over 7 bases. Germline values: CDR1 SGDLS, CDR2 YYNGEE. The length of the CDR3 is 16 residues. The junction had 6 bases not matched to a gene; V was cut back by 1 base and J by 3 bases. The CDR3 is CASSVRGSLYTGELFF. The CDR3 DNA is TGTGCCAGCAGCGTACGCGGGAGCCTGTACACCGGGGAGCTGTTTTTT. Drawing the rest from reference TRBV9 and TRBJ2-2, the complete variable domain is DSGVTQTPKHLITATGQRVTLRCSPRSGDLSVYWYQQSLDQGLQFLIQYYNGEERAKGNILERFSAQQFPDLHSELNLSSLELGDSALYFCASSVRGSLYTGELFFGEGSRLTVL.